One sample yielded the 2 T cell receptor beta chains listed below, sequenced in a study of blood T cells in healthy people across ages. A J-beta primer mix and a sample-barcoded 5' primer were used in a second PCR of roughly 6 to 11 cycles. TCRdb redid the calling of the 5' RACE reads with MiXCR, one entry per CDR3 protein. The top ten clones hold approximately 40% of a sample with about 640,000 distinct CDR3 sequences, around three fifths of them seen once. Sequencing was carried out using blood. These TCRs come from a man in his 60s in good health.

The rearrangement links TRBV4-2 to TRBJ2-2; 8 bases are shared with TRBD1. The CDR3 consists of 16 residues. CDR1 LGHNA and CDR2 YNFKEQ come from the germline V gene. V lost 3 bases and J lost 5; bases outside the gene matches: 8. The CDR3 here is CASSHPGTGYTGELFF. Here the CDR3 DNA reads TGTGCCAGCAGCCACCCCGGGACAGGTTATACCGGGGAGCTGTTTTTT.

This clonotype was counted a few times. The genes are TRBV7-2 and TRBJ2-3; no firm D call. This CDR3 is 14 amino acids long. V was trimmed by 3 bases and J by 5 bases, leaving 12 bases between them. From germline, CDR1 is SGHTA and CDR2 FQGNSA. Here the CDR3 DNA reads TGTGCCAGCAGCTTGCTGGGCCTAGGAGATACGCAGTATTTT. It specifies CASSLLGLGDTQYF.